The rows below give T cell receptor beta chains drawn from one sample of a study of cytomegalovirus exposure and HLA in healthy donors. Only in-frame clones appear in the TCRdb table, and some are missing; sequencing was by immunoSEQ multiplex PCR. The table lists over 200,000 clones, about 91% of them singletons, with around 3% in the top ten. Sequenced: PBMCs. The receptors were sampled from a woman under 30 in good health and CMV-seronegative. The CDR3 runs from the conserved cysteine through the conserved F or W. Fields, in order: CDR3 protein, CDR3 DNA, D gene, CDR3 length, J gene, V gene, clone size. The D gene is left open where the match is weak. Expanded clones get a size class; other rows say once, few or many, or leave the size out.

CDR3aa: CASSFRGTVYEQYF
CDR3nt: TGTGCCAGCAGTTTTAGAGGGACTGTCTACGAGCAGTACTTC
d_gene: NA
len: 14
j_gene: TRBJ2-7
v_gene: TRBV27
abundance: NA

CDR3aa: CASSVGLAAHTGTQYF
CDR3nt: TGTGCCAGCAGTGTCGGTCTCGCAGCCCACACAGGGACGCAGTATTTT
d_gene: NA
len: 16
j_gene: TRBJ2-3
v_gene: TRBV6-1
abundance: NA

CDR3aa: CASSESPQRGYEQYF
CDR3nt: TGTGCCAGCAGTGAATCCCCCCAGCGGGGCTACGAGCAGTACTTC
d_gene: TRBD2
len: 15
j_gene: TRBJ2-7
v_gene: TRBV6-1
abundance: once

CDR3aa: CASIAGSNTGELFF
CDR3nt: TGTGCCAGCATAGCGGGGTCGAACACCGGGGAGCTGTTTTTT
d_gene: TRBD2
len: 14
j_gene: TRBJ2-2
v_gene: TRBV25-1
abundance: NA

CDR3aa: CASSLGTKAGTYGYTF
CDR3nt: TGTGCCAGCAGCTTGGGTACAAAGGCAGGGACATATGGCTACACCTTC
d_gene: NA
len: 16
j_gene: TRBJ1-2
v_gene: TRBV5-4
abundance: NA

CDR3aa: CASSIRLAERNEQFF
CDR3nt: TGTGCCAGTAGTATTCGGCTAGCGGAGCGTAATGAGCAGTTCTTC
d_gene: TRBD2
len: 15
j_gene: TRBJ2-1
v_gene: TRBV19
abundance: NA

CDR3aa: CASSDRGGYTF
CDR3nt: TGTGCCAGCAGTGACAGGGGCGGCTACACCTTC
d_gene: NA
len: 11
j_gene: TRBJ1-2
v_gene: TRBV25-1
abundance: few

CDR3aa: CASASFQGKGAFF
CDR3nt: TGTGCCTCCGCTTCTTTTCAGGGAAAGGGGGCTTTCTTT
d_gene: NA
len: 13
j_gene: TRBJ1-1
v_gene: TRBV30
abundance: NA

CDR3aa: CASSLLDRVNTEAFF
CDR3nt: TGTGCCAGCAGTTTATTAGACAGGGTGAACACTGAAGCTTTCTTT
d_gene: TRBD1
len: 15
j_gene: TRBJ1-1
v_gene: TRBV28
abundance: NA

CDR3aa: CASSARLVPVETQYF
CDR3nt: TGTGCCAGCAGTGCCAGACTAGTCCCGGTTGAGACCCAGTACTTC
d_gene: NA
len: 15
j_gene: TRBJ2-5
v_gene: TRBV27
abundance: once

CDR3aa: CASSQGVAGGADTQYF
CDR3nt: TGTGCCAGCAGCCAGGGGGTCGCGGGAGGGGCAGATACGCAGTATTTT
d_gene: TRBD2
len: 16
j_gene: TRBJ2-3
v_gene: TRBV4-2
abundance: once

CDR3aa: CASSPRTGGTDTQYF
CDR3nt: TGTGCCAGCAGCCCCCGGACAGGGGGCACAGATACGCAGTATTTT
d_gene: TRBD1
len: 15
j_gene: TRBJ2-3
v_gene: TRBV5-4
abundance: NA

CDR3aa: CASSDRGWYEQYF
CDR3nt: TGTGCCAGCAGTGACAGGGGCTGGTACGAGCAGTACTTC
d_gene: TRBD1
len: 13
j_gene: TRBJ2-7
v_gene: TRBV6-6
abundance: NA

CDR3aa: CASSPGATQETQYF
CDR3nt: TGTGCCAGCAGCCCTGGGGCCACCCAAGAGACCCAGTACTTC
d_gene: NA
len: 14
j_gene: TRBJ2-5
v_gene: TRBV7-9
abundance: NA

CDR3aa: CASSQDRLALGGETQYF
CDR3nt: TGTGCCAGCAGCCAAGATCGTTTAGCGTTGGGAGGGGAGACCCAGTACTTC
d_gene: TRBD2
len: 17
j_gene: TRBJ2-5
v_gene: TRBV4-2
abundance: NA

CDR3aa: CSVCEGNTEAFF
CDR3nt: TGCAGCGTGTGCGAGGGTAACACTGAAGCTTTCTTT
d_gene: NA
len: 12
j_gene: TRBJ1-1
v_gene: TRBV29-1
abundance: NA

CDR3aa: CASSAGQVAQVQYF
CDR3nt: TGTGCCAGCAGTGCGGGACAGGTGGCCCAAGTGCAGTACTTC
d_gene: TRBD1
len: 14
j_gene: TRBJ2-7
v_gene: TRBV6-1
abundance: NA

CDR3aa: CASSPRAAYGYTF
CDR3nt: TGTGCCAGCTCACCACGGGCCGCCTATGGCTACACCTTC
d_gene: NA
len: 13
j_gene: TRBJ1-2
v_gene: TRBV18
abundance: NA

CDR3aa: CASSSVTQVNTEAFF
CDR3nt: TGTGCCAGCAGCTCGGTCACGCAGGTGAACACTGAAGCTTTCTTT
d_gene: NA
len: 15
j_gene: TRBJ1-1
v_gene: TRBV13
abundance: NA

CDR3aa: CASSHPPTSGRADEQFF
CDR3nt: TGTGCCAGCAGCCACCCCCCGACTAGCGGGAGGGCCGATGAGCAGTTCTTC
d_gene: TRBD2
len: 17
j_gene: TRBJ2-1
v_gene: TRBV4-2
abundance: NA

CDR3aa: CASSPAGGWTDTQYF
CDR3nt: TGTGCCAGCAGCCCAGCGGGAGGCTGGACAGATACGCAGTATTTT
d_gene: TRBD2
len: 15
j_gene: TRBJ2-3
v_gene: TRBV7-9
abundance: NA

CDR3aa: CASSSRSGTSRSEQYF
CDR3nt: TGTGCCAGCAGCTCTAGGTCCGGGACTAGCCGATCCGAGCAGTACTTC
d_gene: TRBD2
len: 16
j_gene: TRBJ2-7
v_gene: TRBV7-8
abundance: NA

CDR3aa: CASSRELSYEQYF
CDR3nt: TGTGCCAGCAGCCGGGAACTTTCCTACGAGCAGTACTTC
d_gene: NA
len: 13
j_gene: TRBJ2-7
v_gene: TRBV6-1
abundance: NA

CDR3aa: CASSLQGDLILTNTGELFF
CDR3nt: TGTGCCAGCAGTCTACAGGGAGATTTGATACTAACGAACACCGGGGAGCTGTTTTTT
d_gene: NA
len: 19
j_gene: TRBJ2-2
v_gene: TRBV28
abundance: once

CDR3aa: CASSEATGRNTEAFF
CDR3nt: TGTGCCAGCAGTGAAGCCACAGGGAGGAACACTGAAGCTTTCTTT
d_gene: NA
len: 15
j_gene: TRBJ1-1
v_gene: TRBV2
abundance: NA

CDR3aa: CASSQQGFLATEAFF
CDR3nt: TGTGCCAGCAGCCAACAGGGTTTTTTGGCCACTGAAGCTTTCTTT
d_gene: NA
len: 15
j_gene: TRBJ1-1
v_gene: TRBV7-2
abundance: NA

CDR3aa: CALGRGTGELFF
CDR3nt: TGTGCATTGGGGCGCGGCACCGGGGAGCTGTTTTTT
d_gene: NA
len: 12
j_gene: TRBJ2-2
v_gene: TRBV10-3
abundance: NA

CDR3aa: CASSLFRGPYGYTF
CDR3nt: TGTGCCAGCAGCTTGTTTAGGGGCCCCTATGGCTACACCTTC
d_gene: NA
len: 14
j_gene: TRBJ1-2
v_gene: TRBV5-6
abundance: few

CDR3aa: CASSPRVTLNTQYF
CDR3nt: TGCGCCAGCAGCCCACGGGTGACTCTGAATACGCAGTATTTT
d_gene: NA
len: 14
j_gene: TRBJ2-3
v_gene: TRBV4-1
abundance: NA

CDR3aa: CASSDTSGVRDEQYF
CDR3nt: TGTGCCAGCAGTGACACTAGCGGAGTGCGGGACGAGCAGTACTTC
d_gene: TRBD2
len: 15
j_gene: TRBJ2-7
v_gene: TRBV2
abundance: few

CDR3aa: CASSIPQGRQPQHF
CDR3nt: TGTGCCAGCAGTATCCCACAGGGGCGTCAGCCCCAGCATTTT
d_gene: TRBD1
len: 14
j_gene: TRBJ1-5
v_gene: TRBV28
abundance: NA

CDR3aa: CAWVTDSGNTIYF
CDR3nt: TGTGCCTGGGTGACTGATTCTGGAAACACCATATATTTT
d_gene: NA
len: 13
j_gene: TRBJ1-3
v_gene: TRBV30
abundance: NA

CDR3aa: CASSFAGGPYEQFF
CDR3nt: TGTGCCAGCAGCTTCGCGGGAGGGCCGTATGAGCAGTTCTTC
d_gene: TRBD2
len: 14
j_gene: TRBJ2-1
v_gene: TRBV11-2
abundance: NA

CDR3aa: CASSFATWGGDYGYTF
CDR3nt: TGTGCCAGCAGTTTCGCTACCTGGGGGGGGGACTATGGCTACACCTTC
d_gene: NA
len: 16
j_gene: TRBJ1-2
v_gene: TRBV28
abundance: NA

CDR3aa: CASSESALLAYEQYF
CDR3nt: TGCGCCAGCAGTGAGTCGGCTCTCCTTGCCTACGAGCAGTACTTC
d_gene: NA
len: 15
j_gene: TRBJ2-7
v_gene: TRBV10-2
abundance: NA

CDR3aa: CASSSGTGGRGYTF
CDR3nt: TGTGCCAGCAGTAGCGGGACAGGGGGACGGGGCTACACCTTC
d_gene: TRBD1
len: 14
j_gene: TRBJ1-2
v_gene: TRBV27
abundance: NA

CDR3aa: CASSFQGGAYEQYF
CDR3nt: TGTGCCAGCAGTTTTCAGGGCGGGGCCTACGAGCAGTACTTC
d_gene: NA
len: 14
j_gene: TRBJ2-7
v_gene: TRBV28
abundance: NA

CDR3aa: CASSHPGTGYEQYF
CDR3nt: TGCGCCAGCAGCCATCCGGGGACAGGATACGAGCAGTACTTC
d_gene: TRBD1
len: 14
j_gene: TRBJ2-7
v_gene: TRBV4-1
abundance: NA

CDR3aa: CASSLISAQETQYF
CDR3nt: TGTGCCAGCAGCTTGATTAGTGCCCAAGAGACCCAGTACTTC
d_gene: NA
len: 14
j_gene: TRBJ2-5
v_gene: TRBV7-2
abundance: once

CDR3aa: CASSIAFSDGGDDDTQYF
CDR3nt: TGTGCCAGTAGTATCGCTTTTAGTGACGGCGGGGACGATGATACGCAGTATTTT
d_gene: NA
len: 18
j_gene: TRBJ2-3
v_gene: TRBV19
abundance: NA

CDR3aa: CASSYAAGRASEQFF
CDR3nt: TGTGCCAGCAGTTACGCGGCAGGCAGGGCAAGTGAGCAGTTCTTC
d_gene: NA
len: 15
j_gene: TRBJ2-1
v_gene: TRBV6-5
abundance: NA

CDR3aa: CASSTGSVGNQPQHF
CDR3nt: TGTGCCAGTAGCACAGGGTCGGTTGGCAATCAGCCCCAGCATTTT
d_gene: NA
len: 15
j_gene: TRBJ1-5
v_gene: TRBV19
abundance: NA

CDR3aa: CASRGAGDTQYF
CDR3nt: TGTGCCAGCAGGGGGGCCGGCGATACGCAGTATTTT
d_gene: NA
len: 12
j_gene: TRBJ2-3
v_gene: TRBV5-4
abundance: once

CDR3aa: CASSPLTSGGSSYEQYF
CDR3nt: TGTGCCAGCTCACCCCTTACCTCGGGGGGAAGCTCCTACGAGCAGTACTTC
d_gene: TRBD2
len: 17
j_gene: TRBJ2-7
v_gene: TRBV18
abundance: NA

CDR3aa: CASSPRVAKNIQYF
CDR3nt: TGTGCCAGCAGCCCGAGGGTTGCCAAAAACATTCAGTACTTC
d_gene: NA
len: 14
j_gene: TRBJ2-4
v_gene: TRBV27
abundance: NA

CDR3aa: CASSVGGLPRNYGYTF
CDR3nt: TGTGCCAGCAGTGTTGGAGGACTACCGCGTAACTATGGCTACACCTTC
d_gene: NA
len: 16
j_gene: TRBJ1-2
v_gene: TRBV2
abundance: NA

CDR3aa: CASSLWGGEVTEAFF
CDR3nt: TGTGCCAGCAGTTTGTGGGGGGGCGAGGTAACTGAAGCTTTCTTT
d_gene: NA
len: 15
j_gene: TRBJ1-1
v_gene: TRBV28
abundance: once

CDR3aa: CASSSERGLAGDSYEQYF
CDR3nt: TGTGCCAGCAGCTCCGAGCGGGGACTAGCGGGAGACAGCTACGAGCAGTACTTC
d_gene: TRBD2
len: 18
j_gene: TRBJ2-7
v_gene: TRBV7-9
abundance: once

CDR3aa: CASSGGGDPYNEQFF
CDR3nt: TGTGCCAGCAGTGGGGGCGGTGACCCTTACAATGAGCAGTTCTTC
d_gene: NA
len: 15
j_gene: TRBJ2-1
v_gene: TRBV6-1
abundance: NA

CDR3aa: CASRSGTGRDGELFF
CDR3nt: TGTGCCAGCAGGTCCGGGACAGGGAGAGACGGGGAGCTGTTTTTT
d_gene: TRBD1
len: 15
j_gene: TRBJ2-2
v_gene: TRBV7-9
abundance: NA

CDR3aa: CSVGDSLSEQYF
CDR3nt: TGCAGCGTTGGGGACAGTCTCTCCGAGCAGTACTTC
d_gene: TRBD1
len: 12
j_gene: TRBJ2-7
v_gene: TRBV29-1
abundance: NA

CDR3aa: CASSPWRRSSSYEQYF
CDR3nt: TGTGCCAGCAGTCCCTGGAGACGTTCGAGCTCCTACGAGCAGTACTTC
d_gene: NA
len: 16
j_gene: TRBJ2-7
v_gene: TRBV28
abundance: NA

CDR3aa: CASSLVTGGADTQYF
CDR3nt: TGTGCCAGCAGCTTGGTCACAGGGGGAGCAGATACGCAGTATTTT
d_gene: TRBD1
len: 15
j_gene: TRBJ2-3
v_gene: TRBV5-6
abundance: NA

CDR3aa: CASSPGTGGMNEQFF
CDR3nt: TGTGCCAGCAGCCCGGGGACAGGGGGTATGAATGAGCAGTTCTTC
d_gene: TRBD1
len: 15
j_gene: TRBJ2-1
v_gene: TRBV7-2
abundance: NA

CDR3aa: CASSPNRDSVSGYTF
CDR3nt: TGTGCCAGCAGTCCCAACCGGGACAGTGTCTCTGGCTACACCTTC
d_gene: TRBD1
len: 15
j_gene: TRBJ1-2
v_gene: TRBV28
abundance: once

CDR3aa: CASSRDTNYGYTF
CDR3nt: TGTGCCAGCAGCCGGGACACTAACTATGGCTACACCTTC
d_gene: NA
len: 13
j_gene: TRBJ1-2
v_gene: TRBV5-4
abundance: NA

CDR3aa: CASSYRGVSTDTQYF
CDR3nt: TGTGCCAGCAGTTACAGGGGGGTGAGCACAGATACGCAGTATTTT
d_gene: TRBD1
len: 15
j_gene: TRBJ2-3
v_gene: TRBV7-2
abundance: NA

CDR3aa: CASSLGGSYNEQFF
CDR3nt: TGTGCCAGCAGTTTAGGGGGGTCCTACAATGAGCAGTTCTTC
d_gene: NA
len: 14
j_gene: TRBJ2-1
v_gene: TRBV27
abundance: once

CDR3aa: CASLGGPTRDEQFF
CDR3nt: TGTGCCAGCCTAGGGGGTCCTACTAGGGATGAGCAGTTCTTC
d_gene: NA
len: 14
j_gene: TRBJ2-1
v_gene: TRBV11-1
abundance: once

CDR3aa: CASSSSARGLVSHEQFF
CDR3nt: TGTGCCAGCAGTTCATCAGCCCGGGGACTAGTCAGCCATGAGCAGTTCTTC
d_gene: TRBD2
len: 17
j_gene: TRBJ2-1
v_gene: TRBV27
abundance: NA